This T cell receptor beta chain was sequenced during a study of blood T cell repertoires in COVID-19. Overall study: The study drew acute and convalescent COVID-19 samples from the United States, Italy and Spain. T cells, B-cell-depleted T cells, or PBMCs provided the cDNA or gDNA that served as material.

Per the authors' pipeline: Reference gene primers were amplified, and this amplification served to estimate nucleated cell counts. This table comes from immunoSEQ multiplex PCR, and its TCRdb copy is limited to in-frame clones, with some not included. V and J calls and clone size are copied from that table; D and trimming were computed from the DNA. In the table there are just under 55,000 clones, 90% of which are singletons. V lost 3 bases, J lost 5 bases, and 10 bases stayed unmatched. The CDR3 is 15 residues long. The V gene's germline CDR1 is SQVTM and CDR2 ANQGSEA. Material: peripheral blood. This receptor was obtained from a man in his forties or fifties with acute or convalescent COVID-19. The rearrangement joins TRBV29-1 to TRBJ2-1; TRBD2 matches at 7 bases. CDR3 amino acids: CSVEVLAAADNEQFF. The CDR3, as DNA: TGCAGCGTTGAGGTCCTAGCGGCCGCCGACAATGAGCAGTTCTTC.